Included here is one TCR beta chain sequence, with context. Source study methods: Amplification from reference gene primers served as the basis for estimated nucleated cell counts. Only in-frame clones appear in the TCRdb table, and some are missing; sequencing was by immunoSEQ multiplex PCR. V and J calls and clone size are copied from that table; D and trimming were computed from the DNA. The sample has some 300,000 clones, under 90% seen once. The V segment lost 3 bases and the J segment 1 base; nucleotides outside the gene matches: 16. Per germline, CDR1 MGHRA and CDR2 YSYEKL. The CDR3 spans 20 residues. This sample was taken from a study of blood T cell repertoires in COVID-19. Whole-study context: Sources were T cells, B-cell-depleted T cells, or PBMCs; the material itself was cDNA or gDNA.

This rearrangement joins TRBV4-1 to TRBJ2-3; 10 positions match TRBD1. Material for sequencing was peripheral blood. This TCR derives from a woman in her thirties with COVID-19, enrolled during active disease. The CDR3 here is CASSQATGTGVGKGTDTQYF. The CDR3 DNA sequence: TGCGCCAGCAGCCAGGCCACCGGGACAGGGGTGGGGAAGGGCACAGATACGCAGTATTTT.